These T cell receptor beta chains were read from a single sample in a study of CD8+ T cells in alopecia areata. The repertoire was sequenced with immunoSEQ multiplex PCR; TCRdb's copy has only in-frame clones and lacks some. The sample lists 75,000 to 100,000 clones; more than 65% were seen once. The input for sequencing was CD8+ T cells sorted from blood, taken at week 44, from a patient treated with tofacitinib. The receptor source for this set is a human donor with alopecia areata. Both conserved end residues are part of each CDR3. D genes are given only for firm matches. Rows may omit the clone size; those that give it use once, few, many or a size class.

CDR3nt: TGTGCCTGGACCGAACCAGGGCGAACCGGCACCGGGGAGCTGTTTTTT
CDR3aa: CAWTEPGRTGTGELFF
abundance: .
v_gene: TRBV30
d_gene: .
j_gene: TRBJ2-2

CDR3nt: TGTGCCAGCATGGGAGAGACCCAGTACTTC
CDR3aa: CASMGETQYF
abundance: .
v_gene: TRBV27
d_gene: .
j_gene: TRBJ2-5

CDR3nt: TGCGCCAGCAGTTCCCAGGGGGCCTTATACGAGCAGTACTTC
CDR3aa: CASSSQGALYEQYF
abundance: .
v_gene: TRBV5-1
d_gene: TRBD1
j_gene: TRBJ2-7

CDR3nt: TGTGCCAGCAGCCATAGCGGCGTAGCCTACAATGAGCAGTTCTTC
CDR3aa: CASSHSGVAYNEQFF
abundance: .
v_gene: TRBV7-3
d_gene: .
j_gene: TRBJ2-1

CDR3nt: TGTGCCAGCAGCTTAACAGGGTCCCTGCCAGGGGGCTACAATGAGCAGTTCTTC
CDR3aa: CASSLTGSLPGGYNEQFF
abundance: .
v_gene: TRBV7-3
d_gene: TRBD1
j_gene: TRBJ2-1

CDR3nt: TGCGCCAGCAGCCAAGAACTCGGGGTTAAGGGCTACACCTTC
CDR3aa: CASSQELGVKGYTF
abundance: .
v_gene: TRBV4-1
d_gene: .
j_gene: TRBJ1-2

CDR3nt: TGCGCCAGCAGCCAAGTTCACGGCGGCAATCAGCCCCAGCATTTT
CDR3aa: CASSQVHGGNQPQHF
abundance: .
v_gene: TRBV4-3
d_gene: .
j_gene: TRBJ1-5

CDR3nt: TGTGCCAGCAGCTTTTCCCAGGGAGGACGCCGGAACACCGGGGAGCTGTTTTTT
CDR3aa: CASSFSQGGRRNTGELFF
abundance: .
v_gene: TRBV11-2
d_gene: .
j_gene: TRBJ2-2

CDR3nt: TGTGCCAGCAGTCCCCCCGGACAGGTTAAGGAGCAGTTCTTC
CDR3aa: CASSPPGQVKEQFF
abundance: .
v_gene: TRBV27
d_gene: TRBD1
j_gene: TRBJ2-1

CDR3nt: TGCGCCAGCAGCTTGGACGGAGAACTTGGATCACCCCTCCACTTT
CDR3aa: CASSLDGELGSPLHF
abundance: few
v_gene: TRBV5-1
d_gene: .
j_gene: TRBJ1-6